This T cell receptor (beta chain) appears in the sequencing data of a study of shared clonotypes between healthy human individuals. Study-level findings and limits: Among donors, clonotype sharing was expected to be affected by sequencing depth. Large sequencing depth failed to make sorted-subset sequencing complete, rarefaction showed.

As to this clone: The target antigen is unknown.

The germline V gene encodes CDR1 MNHNS and CDR2 SASEGT. V shed 5 bases and J shed 7 bases, with 9 bases lying between them. The CDR3 extends over 13 amino acids. The data were produced by immunoSEQ multiplex PCR, yet TCRdb's version contains in-frame clones alone and is incomplete. The table records around 940,000 clones, 76% of them present only once. From CD4+ cells came CD45RA+ naive and CD45RA-negative memory subsets. The rearrangement joins TRBV6-1 to TRBJ1-6; weak D call: TRBD1 (5 bases). The sample taken for sequencing was memory CD4+ T cells sorted from blood. As to subset: CD45RA-negative fraction. The sequence came from a man between 18 and 35 years old in good health. CDR3 DNA: TGTGCCAGCAGTTTAGGGGACAATTCACCCCTCCACTTT. It specifies CASSLGDNSPLHF.